The sequence of this T cell receptor beta chain was determined in a study of post-analysis software for immune sequencing data. Turning to the study itself: Secondary progressive, relapsing-remitting and progressive-relapsing multiple sclerosis were among the included disease courses. Findings and caveats of the study: Controls showed lower frequencies than patients for roughly 5 TRBV segments, and TRBV5-6, TRBV5-1 and TRBV20-1 were among these.

In the case of this clonotype: Antigen specificity is unknown.

Built from TCR beta cDNA, the libraries had unique molecular identifiers in them. TCRdb used MiXCR to reprocess the PCR reads, holding one entry per CDR3 protein. The sample lists 550,000 to 700,000 distinct CDR3 sequences; about 40% were seen once. CDR3 length: 17 amino acids. Germline V gene data show CDR1 as SGHVS and CDR2 as FQNEAQ. Germline trimming cut 4 bases from V and 9 bases from J; bases unmatched to any gene: 12. This clonotype was obtained from a girl aged 10 to 17 with multiple sclerosis. The sequenced sample was blood. The chain uses TRBV7-8 and TRBJ2-1; 13 bases map to TRBD2. Here the CDR3 reads CASSSGTSGTRGGEQFF. CDR3 DNA: TGTGCCAGCAGCTCCGGGACTAGCGGGACCCGAGGGGGTGAGCAGTTCTTC.